The 14 T cell receptor beta chains presented below share a single source sample, sequenced in a study of Graves' ophthalmopathy and Graves' hyperthyroidism. RNA transcripts provided the template for amplifying TCR beta CDR3 regions. The first-round RT-PCR employed HTBI primers together with the Qiagen OneStep RT-PCR kit. A multiplex PCR was then performed as the second round. TCRdb passed the multiplex PCR reads through MiXCR, listing each CDR3 protein once. This sample has 900,000 to 1,200,000 distinct CDR3 sequences, with about two fifths found just once. Material for sequencing was peripheral blood or thyroid tissue (not recorded which). These receptors came from an adult man with Graves' hyperthyroidism.

This clonotype was observed at least ten times. The chain is built from TRBV12-3 or TRBV12-4 and TRBJ2-7; D ambiguous. V was clipped by 1 base and J by 6 bases, with 16 bases between them. There are 15 residues in the CDR3. This CDR3 is CASSLGWGIPAEQYF. For the CDR3, the DNA is TGTGCCAGCAGTTTAGGATGGGGAATCCCGGCCGAGCAGTACTTC.

Ten or more counts support this clonotype. A read error is possible here, since a much larger clone lies one base away. The J gene is TRBJ1-1, the V gene TRBV2; no clear D gene. The CDR3 contains 11 residues. Germline assignment: CDR1 SNHLY and CDR2 FYNNEI. V lost 5 bases, J lost 10 bases, and 11 bases lay in between. DNA of the CDR3: TGTGCCAGCAGTCCAGGCCAAGCAGCTTTCTTT. Translating it yields CASSPGQAAFF.

This clonotype showed up just a few times. This rearrangement joins TRBV7-6 to TRBJ2-5, with D perhaps assigned TRBD1 or TRBD2 (5 bases each). V was shortened by 5 bases and J by 2 bases, with 18 bases between the two germline ends. Germline assignment: CDR1 SGHVS and CDR2 FNYEAQ. This CDR3 is 16 amino acids long. The CDR3 loop reads CASSKRPGRVQETQYF. The DNA for the CDR3 is TGTGCCAGCAGCAAACGACCGGGACGGGTGCAAGAGACCCAGTACTTC.

This clonotype came up once. This chain links TRBV24-1 with TRBJ1-5; 12 nucleotides line up with TRBD1. There are 19 residues in the CDR3. Germline-derived CDR1 and CDR2 are KGHDR and SFDVKD. The trim removed 3 bases at V and 0 bases at J, leaving 8 bases unmatched. CDR3 DNA: TGTGCCACCAGTGATGCCGGGACAGGGGGCCTAGGTAGCAATCAGCCCCAGCATTTT. Translated, it gives CATSDAGTGGLGSNQPQHF.

V gene TRBV20-1 combines with J gene TRBJ2-2, with 9 bases identical to TRBD2. CDR3 size: 15 residues. Germline assignment: CDR1 DFQATT and CDR2 SNEGSKA (reference sequence). J gave up 6 bases and V 5 bases, and 10 bases lay outside the gene matches. CDR3 coding DNA: TGCAGTGCTTTCCTAGCGGGAAGGTCCGCCGGGGAGCTGTTTTTT. The encoded protein is CSAFLAGRSAGELFF.

J is TRBJ1-5 and V is TRBV10-2; 11 nucleotides line up with TRBD1. Germline trimming cut 7 bases from V and 1 base from J; bases unmatched to any gene: 3. This CDR3 region has 15 residues. CDR1 is WSHSY, CDR2 SAAADI, per germline. The CDR3 nucleotides read TGCGCCAGCAAAGGGACAGGGGGGAGCAATCAGCCCCAGCATTTT. Amino acid sequence: CASKGTGGSNQPQHF.

This sequence joins TRBV9 and TRBJ2-7; D may be TRBD1 or TRBD2 (5 bases each). CDR3 size: 16 residues. Germline loops: CDR1 SGDLS, CDR2 YYNGEE. The germline V and J ends were trimmed by 5 bases and 4 bases, with 22 bases remaining between them. In nucleotides, the CDR3 is TGTGCCAGCAGTTGGATAGGGCTGGGGGTACGGTACGAGCAGTACTTC. It translates to CASSWIGLGVRYEQYF.

The rearrangement uses TRBV13 and TRBJ2-5, with 7 nucleotides matching TRBD1. Per the germline V gene, CDR1 is PRHDT and CDR2 is FYEKMQ (reference sequence). CDR3 length: 18 residues. V was pared by 5 bases and J by 5 bases, with 20 bases of the junction left unmatched. CDR3 DNA: TGTGCCAGCAGCCGTTACCTAGACAGGGATTTTGTAGACGAGACCCAGTACTTC. Protein product: CASSRYLDRDFVDETQYF.

This clonotype was seen a handful of times. The chain has TRBV7-8 and TRBJ2-7, with 7 bases aligning to TRBD1. V shed 5 bases, J shed 2 bases, and the junction held 18 bases outside the gene matches. CDR1 and CDR2 from the germline V gene are SGHVS and FQNEAQ. The CDR3 sequence is 18 residues long. The CDR3 sequence is CASSQEMGQFDRTYEQYF. The CDR3 coding sequence is TGTGCCAGCAGCCAAGAAATGGGACAGTTCGATAGAACCTACGAGCAGTACTTC.

The V and J genes are TRBV10-2 and TRBJ1-6, with D possibly TRBD1 on 5 matching bases. CDR3 length equals 15 residues. V was shortened by 2 bases and J by 9 bases, with 14 bases between the two germline ends. CDR1 is WSHSY, CDR2 SAAADI, per germline. CDR3 sequence (DNA): TGCGCCAGCAGTGAGGCCGGGGGAAGAATTTCACCCCTCCACTTT. It codes for CASSEAGGRISPLHF.

To note about this clonotype: This sequence may be a read error, since a much larger clone differs from it by one base. V is TRBV20-1 and J is TRBJ2-7; a weak D match, TRBD2 (7 bases). The CDR3 consists of 13 residues. Germline values: CDR1 DFQATT, CDR2 SNEGSKA (reference sequence). V lost 3 bases to trimming and J lost 5 bases, with 14 bases between them. CDR3 in DNA: TGCAGTGCTAGTGGCGCGGGGGCTCACGAGCAGTACTTC. It encodes CSASGAGAHEQYF.

The chain couples TRBV7-8 to TRBJ1-5, with D perhaps TRBD1 (5 bases). The ends were cut back, 1 base at V and 7 bases at J, with 11 bases in the middle. Per the germline V gene, CDR1 is SGHVS and CDR2 is FQNEAQ. The CDR3 extends over 14 amino acids. This CDR3 reads CASSLGRGEQPQHF. DNA for the CDR3: TGTGCCAGCAGCTTAGGTCGGGGGGAACAGCCCCAGCATTTT.

This clonotype was found many times. The CDR3 region has the DNA TGTGCCAGCAGTGAAAAGGGCTGGCGCTACACCTTC. Its protein is CASSEKGWRYTF. The chain combines TRBV2 with TRBJ1-2; no clear D. Germline CDR1 is SNHLY and CDR2 is FYNNEI. V was cut by 2 bases and J by 9 bases, with 10 bases left in between. This CDR3 region has 12 residues.

This clonotype was found once. The J gene is TRBJ2-7, the V gene TRBV29-1; 10 nucleotides agree with TRBD2. Germline V gene sequence: CDR1 SQVTM, CDR2 ANQGSEA. The J segment lost 2 bases and the V segment lost 7 bases, leaving 5 bases of the junction unmatched. The CDR3 length is 13 residues. CDR3 DNA: TGCAGCGCCAACGGGACTAGCGCCTACGAGCAGTACTTC. This translates into CSANGTSAYEQYF.